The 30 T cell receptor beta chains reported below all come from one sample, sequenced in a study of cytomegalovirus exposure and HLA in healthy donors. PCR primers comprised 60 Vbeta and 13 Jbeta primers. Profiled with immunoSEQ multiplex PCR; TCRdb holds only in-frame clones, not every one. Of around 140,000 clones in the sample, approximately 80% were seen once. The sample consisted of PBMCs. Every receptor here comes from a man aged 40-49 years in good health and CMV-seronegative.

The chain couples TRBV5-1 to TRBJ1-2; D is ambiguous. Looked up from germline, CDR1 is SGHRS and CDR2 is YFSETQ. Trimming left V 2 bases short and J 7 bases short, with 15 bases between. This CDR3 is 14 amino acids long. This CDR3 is CASSFDVSSAGYTF. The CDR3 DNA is TGCGCCAGCAGCTTTGATGTCTCAAGCGCTGGCTACACCTTC.

The CDR3 loop reads CASSPTGGPSYEQYF. In DNA, the CDR3 is TGTGCCAGCTCACCCACAGGGGGCCCCTCCTACGAGCAGTACTTC. This sequence joins TRBV18 and TRBJ2-7; TRBD1 matches at 9 bases. Unmatched junction bases numbered 3, after V lost 3 bases and J lost 0 bases. Germline CDR1 KGHSH, CDR2 LQKENI. The CDR3 consists of 15 residues.

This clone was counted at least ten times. CDR3 protein: CASSQDHWNEQFF. The DNA for the CDR3 is TGCGCCAGCAGCCAAGATCACTGGAATGAGCAGTTCTTC. This chain connects TRBV4-1 to TRBJ2-1; D remains unclear. CDR3 length: 13 residues. Germline CDR1 and CDR2: MGHRA and YSYEKL. V was shortened by 0 bases and J by 7 bases, with 7 bases between the two germline ends.

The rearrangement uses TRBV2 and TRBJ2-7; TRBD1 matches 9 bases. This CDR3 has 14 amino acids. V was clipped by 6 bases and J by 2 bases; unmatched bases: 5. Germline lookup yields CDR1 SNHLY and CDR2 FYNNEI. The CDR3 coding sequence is TGTGCCAGCAGCTTGGACAGGGGCCCCTACGAGCAGTACTTC. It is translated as CASSLDRGPYEQYF.

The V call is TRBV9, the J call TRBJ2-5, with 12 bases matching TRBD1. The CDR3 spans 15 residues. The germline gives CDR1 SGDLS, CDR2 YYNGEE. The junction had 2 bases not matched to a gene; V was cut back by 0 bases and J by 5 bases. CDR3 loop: CASSVGGQGAETQYF. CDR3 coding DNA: TGTGCCAGCAGCGTAGGGGGACAGGGGGCTGAGACCCAGTACTTC.

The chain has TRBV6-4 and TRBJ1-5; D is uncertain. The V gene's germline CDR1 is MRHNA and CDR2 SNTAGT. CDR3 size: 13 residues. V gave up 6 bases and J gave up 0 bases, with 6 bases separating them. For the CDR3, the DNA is TGTGCCAGCAGCCGGGATAGCAATCAGCCCCAGCATTTT. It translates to CASSRDSNQPQHF.

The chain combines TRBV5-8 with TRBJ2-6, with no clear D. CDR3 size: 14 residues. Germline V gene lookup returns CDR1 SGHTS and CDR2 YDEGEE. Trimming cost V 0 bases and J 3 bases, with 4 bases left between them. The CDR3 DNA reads TGTGCCAGCAGCTTGGCCGGTGGGGCCAACGTCCTGACTTTC. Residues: CASSLAGGANVLTF. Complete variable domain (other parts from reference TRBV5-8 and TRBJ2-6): EAGVTQSPTHLIKTRGQQATLRCSPISGHTSVYWYQQALGLGLQFLLWYDEGEERNRGNFPPRFSGRQFPNYSSELNVNALELEDSALYLCASSLAGGANVLTFGAGSRLTVL.

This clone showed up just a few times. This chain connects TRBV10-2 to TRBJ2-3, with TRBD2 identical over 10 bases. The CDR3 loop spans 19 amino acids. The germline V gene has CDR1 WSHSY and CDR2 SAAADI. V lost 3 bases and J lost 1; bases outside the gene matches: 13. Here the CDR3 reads CASSEGSGGAGIRTDTQYF. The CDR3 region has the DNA TGCGCCAGCAGTGAAGGAAGCGGGGGGGCGGGAATTCGCACAGATACGCAGTATTTT.

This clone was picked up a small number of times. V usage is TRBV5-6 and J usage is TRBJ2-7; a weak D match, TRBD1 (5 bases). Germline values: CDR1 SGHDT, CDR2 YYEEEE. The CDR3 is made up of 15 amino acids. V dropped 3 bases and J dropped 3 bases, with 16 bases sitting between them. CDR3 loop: CASSSDRNPRYEQYF. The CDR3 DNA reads TGTGCCAGCAGCTCCGACAGAAACCCGCGCTACGAGCAGTACTTC.

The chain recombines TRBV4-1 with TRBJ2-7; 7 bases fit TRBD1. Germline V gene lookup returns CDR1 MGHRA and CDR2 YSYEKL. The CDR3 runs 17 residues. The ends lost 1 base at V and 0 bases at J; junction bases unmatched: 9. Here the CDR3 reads CASSQGPQTGISYEQYF. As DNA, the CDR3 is TGCGCCAGCAGCCAAGGCCCCCAGACAGGGATCTCCTACGAGCAGTACTTC.

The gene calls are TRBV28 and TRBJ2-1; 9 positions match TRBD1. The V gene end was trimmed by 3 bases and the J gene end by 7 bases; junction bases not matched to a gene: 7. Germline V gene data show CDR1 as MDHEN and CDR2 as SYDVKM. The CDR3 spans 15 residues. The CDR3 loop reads CASSLSGTGKNEQFF. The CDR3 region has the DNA TGTGCCAGCAGTTTGTCCGGGACAGGGAAGAATGAGCAGTTCTTC.

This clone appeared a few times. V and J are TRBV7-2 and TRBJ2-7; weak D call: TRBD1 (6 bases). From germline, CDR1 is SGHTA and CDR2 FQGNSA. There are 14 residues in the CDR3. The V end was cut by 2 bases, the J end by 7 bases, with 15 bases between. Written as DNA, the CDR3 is TGTGCCAGCAGCTTAACAGGGACCGCCTGGGAGCAGTACTTC. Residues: CASSLTGTAWEQYF.

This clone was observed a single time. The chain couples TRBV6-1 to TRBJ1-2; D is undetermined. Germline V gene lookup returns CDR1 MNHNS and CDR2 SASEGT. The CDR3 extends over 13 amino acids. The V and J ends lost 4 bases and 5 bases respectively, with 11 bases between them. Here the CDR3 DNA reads TGTGCCAGCAGTGTAGAACAGAAGTATGGCTACACCTTC. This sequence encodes CASSVEQKYGYTF.

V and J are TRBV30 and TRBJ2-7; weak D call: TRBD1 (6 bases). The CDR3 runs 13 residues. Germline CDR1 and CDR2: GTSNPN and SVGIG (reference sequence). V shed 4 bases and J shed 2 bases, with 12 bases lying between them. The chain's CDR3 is CAWNQGGTYEQYF. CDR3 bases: TGTGCCTGGAATCAAGGGGGTACCTACGAGCAGTACTTC.

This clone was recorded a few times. CDR3 sequence: CASSEWTSGGETQYF. CDR3 DNA: TGTGCCAGCAGTGAATGGACTAGCGGGGGAGAGACCCAGTACTTC. The chain uses TRBV6-1 and TRBJ2-5; 13 bases agree with TRBD2. The CDR3 extends over 15 amino acids. V was clipped by 2 bases and J by 4 bases; unmatched bases: 1. Per germline, CDR1 MNHNS and CDR2 SASEGT.

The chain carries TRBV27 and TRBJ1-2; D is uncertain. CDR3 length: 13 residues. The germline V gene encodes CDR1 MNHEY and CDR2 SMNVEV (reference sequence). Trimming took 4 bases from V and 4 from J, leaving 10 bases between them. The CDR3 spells CASSSSGPYGYTF. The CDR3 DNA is TGTGCCAGCAGTTCAAGCGGCCCCTATGGCTACACCTTC.

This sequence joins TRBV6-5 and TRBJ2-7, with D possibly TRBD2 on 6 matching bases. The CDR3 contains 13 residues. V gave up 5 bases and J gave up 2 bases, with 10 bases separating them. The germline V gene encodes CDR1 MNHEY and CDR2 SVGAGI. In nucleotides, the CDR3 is TGTGCCAGCAGTCGAGGGACTGCCTACGAGCAGTACTTC. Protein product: CASSRGTAYEQYF.

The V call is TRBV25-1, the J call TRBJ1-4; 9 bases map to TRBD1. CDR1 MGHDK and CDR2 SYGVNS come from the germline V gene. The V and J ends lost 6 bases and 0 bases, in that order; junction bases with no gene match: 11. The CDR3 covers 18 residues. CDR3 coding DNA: TGTGCCAGCAGCGATAATACAGGGGGCCGGGCAACTAATGAAAAACTGTTTTTT. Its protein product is CASSDNTGGRATNEKLFF.

The CDR3 DNA reads TGCAGCGTTCAGTCCGGGGACACTGAAGCTTTCTTT. Translation: CSVQSGDTEAFF. The chain combines TRBV29-1 with TRBJ1-1, with D unclear. V was trimmed by 5 bases and J by 3 bases, leaving 10 bases between them. This CDR3 has 12 residues. Germline loops: CDR1 SQVTM, CDR2 ANQGSEA.

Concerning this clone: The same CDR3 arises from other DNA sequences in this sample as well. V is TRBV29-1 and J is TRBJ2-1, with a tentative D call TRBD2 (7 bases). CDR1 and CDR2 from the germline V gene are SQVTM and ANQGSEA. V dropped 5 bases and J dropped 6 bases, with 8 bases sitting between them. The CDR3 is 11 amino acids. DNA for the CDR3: TGCAGCGTTCGGGGGGCCAATGAGCAGTTCTTC. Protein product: CSVRGANEQFF.

Here the CDR3 reads CASSLDLDTDTQYF. Here the CDR3 DNA reads TGCGCCAGCAGCCTCGACTTAGACACAGATACGCAGTATTTT. The J gene is TRBJ2-3, the V gene TRBV10-2; D gene uncertain. This CDR3 contains 14 residues. The V gene lost 6 bases and the J gene lost 2 bases, with 12 bases spanning the gap. Germline V gene data show CDR1 as WSHSY and CDR2 as SAAADI.

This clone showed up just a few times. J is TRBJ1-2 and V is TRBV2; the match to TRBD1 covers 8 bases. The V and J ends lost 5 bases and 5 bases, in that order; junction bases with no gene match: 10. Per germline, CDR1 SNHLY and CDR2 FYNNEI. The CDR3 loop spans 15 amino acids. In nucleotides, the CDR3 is TGTGCCAGCAGTATTAATCAGGGGGCGAAATATGGCTACACCTTC. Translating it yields CASSINQGAKYGYTF. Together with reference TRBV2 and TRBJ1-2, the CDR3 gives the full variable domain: EPEVTQTPSHQVTQMGQEVILRCVPISNHLYFYWYRQILGQKVEFLVSFYNNEISEKSEIFDDQFSVERPDGSNFTLKIRSTKLEDSAMYFCASSINQGAKYGYTFGSGTRLTVV.

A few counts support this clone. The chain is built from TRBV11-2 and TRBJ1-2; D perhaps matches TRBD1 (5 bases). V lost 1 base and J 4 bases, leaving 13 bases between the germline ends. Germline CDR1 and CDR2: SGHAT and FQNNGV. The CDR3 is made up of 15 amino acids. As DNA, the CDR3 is TGTGCCAGCAGCTTAGGACAGAGAACCTTCTATGGCTACACCTTC. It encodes CASSLGQRTFYGYTF.

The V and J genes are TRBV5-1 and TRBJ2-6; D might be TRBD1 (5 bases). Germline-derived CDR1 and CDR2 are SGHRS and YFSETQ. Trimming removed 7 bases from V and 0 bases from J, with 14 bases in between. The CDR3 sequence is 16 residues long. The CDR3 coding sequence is TGCGCCAGCCAGGACAAATGGGGCTCTGGGGCCAACGTCCTGACTTTC. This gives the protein CASQDKWGSGANVLTF.

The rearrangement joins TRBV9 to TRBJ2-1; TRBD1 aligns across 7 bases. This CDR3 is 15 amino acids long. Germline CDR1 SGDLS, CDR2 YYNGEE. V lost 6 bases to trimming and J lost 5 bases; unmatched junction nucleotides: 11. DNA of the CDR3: TGTGCCAGCACCCAAGGACAGGCGACCCACAATGAGCAGTTCTTC. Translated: CASTQGQATHNEQFF.

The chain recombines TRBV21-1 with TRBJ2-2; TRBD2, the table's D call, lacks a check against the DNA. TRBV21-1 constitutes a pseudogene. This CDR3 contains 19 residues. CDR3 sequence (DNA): TGTGCCAGCAGCAAAGATGGGAAGGCGAGGGCTGAGAACACCGGGGAGCTGTTTTTT. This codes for CASSKDGKARAENTGELFF.

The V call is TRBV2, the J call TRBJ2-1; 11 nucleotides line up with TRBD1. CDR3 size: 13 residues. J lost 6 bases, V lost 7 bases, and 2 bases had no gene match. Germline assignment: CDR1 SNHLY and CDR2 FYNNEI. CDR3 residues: CASKGTGGNEQFF. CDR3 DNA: TGTGCCAGCAAAGGGACAGGGGGCAATGAGCAGTTCTTC.

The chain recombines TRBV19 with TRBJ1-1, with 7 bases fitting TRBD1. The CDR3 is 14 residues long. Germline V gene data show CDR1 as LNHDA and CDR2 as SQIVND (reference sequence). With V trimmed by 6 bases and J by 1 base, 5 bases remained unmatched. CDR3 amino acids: CASRTGQSNTEAFF. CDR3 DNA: TGTGCCAGTAGAACGGGACAGTCGAACACTGAAGCTTTCTTT.

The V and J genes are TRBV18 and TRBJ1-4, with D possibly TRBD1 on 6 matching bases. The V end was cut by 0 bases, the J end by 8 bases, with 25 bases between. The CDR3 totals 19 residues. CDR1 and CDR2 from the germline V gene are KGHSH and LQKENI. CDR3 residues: CASSPPRPRGGPPTEKLFF. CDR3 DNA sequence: TGTGCCAGCTCACCACCGAGGCCGAGGGGGGGACCGCCAACCGAAAAACTGTTTTTT.

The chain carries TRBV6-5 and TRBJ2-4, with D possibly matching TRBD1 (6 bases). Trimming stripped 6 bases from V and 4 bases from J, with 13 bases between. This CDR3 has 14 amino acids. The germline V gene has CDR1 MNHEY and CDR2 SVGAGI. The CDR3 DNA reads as TGTGCCAGCAGCCCCACCGACAGGAAAAACATTCAGTACTTC. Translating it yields CASSPTDRKNIQYF.